This T cell receptor beta chain is from a study of immune evolution from preneoplasia to lung adenocarcinoma. Across the whole study: HLA loss of heterozygosity: about 7% AIS, about 15% MIA, over 25% ADC, none AAH. Study-level results: Later-stage lesions appeared to have more T cells, more diversity, less clonality. Top clone frequencies peaked in normal lung, apparently declining through invasive adenocarcinoma.

Of note for this clone: The antigen is unknown.

The data were produced by immunoSEQ multiplex PCR, yet TCRdb's version contains in-frame clones alone and is incomplete. The profile shows some 9,100 clones, about three quarters of them singletons. The CDR3 is made up of 15 amino acids. V was shortened by 6 bases and J by 5 bases, with 16 bases between the two germline ends. Germline V gene sequence: CDR1 LNHDA, CDR2 SQIVND (reference sequence). This rearrangement joins TRBV19 to TRBJ2-2; D may be TRBD2 (6 bases). The sequence derives from a person aged 60-79 years with lung adenocarcinoma. The sequencing input was FFPE lung adenocarcinoma in situ tissue. CDR3 sequence reads: CASRPSAGPTGELFF. The DNA for the CDR3 is TGTGCCAGTAGGCCTAGCGCGGGCCCTACCGGGGAGCTGTTTTTT.